This T cell receptor (beta chain) was identified in a study of CD8+ T cells in alopecia areata. The germline V and J ends were trimmed by 5 bases and 4 bases, with 17 bases remaining between them. CDR3 length: 15 residues. Germline lookup yields CDR1 MNHEY and CDR2 SMNVEV (reference sequence). Extraction of RNA preceded its reverse transcription into cDNA, which served as the sequencing template. Sequencing used immunoSEQ multiplex PCR; TCRdb keeps in-frame clones, though not all of them. The data show around 150,000 clones, 55% to 75% seen once. This clone was observed a single time. Its cognate antigen is unknown. Study outcomes and limitations: Under tofacitinib, numerous expanded lesional clonotypes remained detectable in scalp and blood. Normal skin's resident alphabeta T cells are sequenced alongside lesional scalp T cells.

The treatment: oral pan-JAK inhibitor, 5-10 mg twice daily. The chain is built from TRBV27 and TRBJ2-5, with D maybe TRBD2 (5 bases). Source: CD4+ T cells sorted from blood, taken at week 24, from a patient treated with tofacitinib. This TCR was recovered from a human donor with alopecia areata. CDR3 sequence (DNA): TGTGCCAGCAGTCCTCGGGTTCCCCTAGCAGAGACCCAGTACTTC. It yields the protein CASSPRVPLAETQYF.